The clone carrying this T cell receptor (beta chain) occurred a few times. This CDR3 is 15 amino acids long. Trimming at V came to 6 bases and at J to 1 base, leaving 6 bases not matched to a gene. Germline V CDR1 and CDR2: SEHNR, FQNEAQ (reference sequence). These data come from a study of identical twins. TCRdb recomputed calls from the 5' RACE reads with MiXCR, one row per CDR3 protein. The table lists around 480,000 distinct CDR3 sequences, roughly an eighth of them singletons. Healthy Caucasians were all of the donors. Separately, the same data were catalogued under a study of yellow fever vaccine responses in identical twins.

This clonotype was sampled from a woman aged 18 to 35 in good health. Sequencing was carried out using CD4+ T cells sorted from blood. This chain joins TRBV7-9 and TRBJ2-7, with 10 bases that match TRBD1. CDR3 bases: TGTGCCAGCAGTTGGAGGGGACAGGGGTCCTACGAGCAGTACTTC. Protein product: CASSWRGQGSYEQYF.